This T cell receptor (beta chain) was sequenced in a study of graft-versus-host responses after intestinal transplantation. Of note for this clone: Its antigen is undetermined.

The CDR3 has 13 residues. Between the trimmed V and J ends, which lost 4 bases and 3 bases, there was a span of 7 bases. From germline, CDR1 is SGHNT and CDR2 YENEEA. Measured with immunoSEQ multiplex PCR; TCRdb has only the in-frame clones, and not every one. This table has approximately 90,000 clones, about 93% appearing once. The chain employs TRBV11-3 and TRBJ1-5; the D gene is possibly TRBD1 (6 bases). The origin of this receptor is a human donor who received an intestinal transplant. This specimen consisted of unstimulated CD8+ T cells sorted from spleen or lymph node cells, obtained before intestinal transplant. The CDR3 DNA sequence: TGTGCCAGCAGCTGGGGGCACAATCAGCCCCAGCATTTT. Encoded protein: CASSWGHNQPQHF. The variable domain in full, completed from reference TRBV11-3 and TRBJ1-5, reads EAGVVQSPRYKIIEKKQPVAFWCNPISGHNTLYWYLQNLGQGPELLIRYENEEAVDDSQLPKDRFSAERLKGVDSTLKIQPAELGDSAVYLCASSWGHNQPQHFGDGTRLSIL.